Listed here is a single TCR beta chain. Its antigen is still unknown. The junction departs from the called germline gene at one end, perhaps through a read error. The data are from a study of response to subunit inactivated influenza vaccine. Regarding the study as a whole: It was suggested by the authors that few new T cells are recruited by each seasonal influenza vaccination.

TCRdb re-called the RT-PCR reads through MiXCR, storing one row per CDR3 protein. The data contain roughly 760,000 distinct CDR3 sequences, around 20% of them singletons. This CDR3 has 14 amino acids. The chain carries TRBV12-3 or TRBV12-4 and TRBJ2-5; 7 bases fit TRBD2. The specimen was PBMCs from blood, collected roughly 5 days after vaccination. The TCR was taken from a middle-aged man who received an inactivated influenza vaccine. The DNA for the CDR3 is TGTGCCAGCAGCCCCACCGGGGGGAGGGAGACCCAGCACTTC. Residues: CASSPTGGRETQHF.